This record concerns one TCR beta chain sequence. Its cognate antigen has yet to be identified. The junction shows a germline mismatch at one end, possibly a read error. The data derive from a study of Graves' ophthalmopathy and Graves' hyperthyroidism (dated by TCRdb to 2017 to 2018). Concerning the study at large: A patient counted as having stable hyperthyroidism if there was no progression to ophthalmopathy within 18 months of follow-up. To explore V-J signatures distinguishing ophthalmopathy from hyperthyroidism, a discovery set of around 97 patients (fewer than 45 ophthalmopathy, 57 stable hyperthyroidism) was enrolled. The independent validation cohort included approximately 19 hyperthyroidism patients plus 17 patients who later progressed from hyperthyroidism to ophthalmopathy. TCR beta repertoire signatures were used to distinguish Graves' ophthalmopathy from Graves' hyperthyroidism and to predict progression to ophthalmopathy. After sampling, hyperthyroidism patients received methimazole starting at 30 mg daily, and ophthalmopathy patients received high-dose intravenous methylprednisolone. In a handful of hyperthyroidism patients, the T-cell repertoires found in thyroid tissue were compared with those found in blood. In total, around 130 blood samples were TCR-sequenced: approximately 42 ophthalmopathy, approximately 80 hyperthyroidism and some 17 hyperthyroidism-to-ophthalmopathy patients. Broad study findings and their caveats: In validation, the model predicted ophthalmopathy progression with more than 70% sensitivity and 72.22% specificity; some 13 predicted patients were CT-confirmed with GO in a median of 6.5 months. Most of the expanded thyroid clonotypes with a frequency above 0.001 were also detected in blood, and it was suggested that the thyroid immune response may be reflected by blood repertoires. No statistical method was used to predetermine the sample size, and group allocation was not hidden from the investigators. In cross-validation, the 13-signature model distinguished ophthalmopathy from stable hyperthyroidism with around 90% sensitivity and 81.08% specificity, while in the test set the corresponding values were roughly 80% and 75%.

Hyperthyroidism patients were newly diagnosed, were aged 18 to 65 years, and had a disease duration under 2 months. Patients with other autoimmune diseases, uncontrolled infections, pregnancy or lactation were excluded. Clinical symptoms, serum thyroxine, TRAb, thyroid ultrasound and orbital computed tomography formed the basis of the diagnosis. Total RNA was extracted with Trizol reagent and quality-checked on an Agilent 2100 Bioanalyzer. For repertoire sequencing, TCR beta CDR3 regions were amplified from RNA transcripts. HTBI primers and the Qiagen OneStep RT-PCR kit were used in a first-round RT-PCR, which was followed by a second-round multiplex PCR, size selection and purification. The libraries underwent paired-end sequencing with 100 bp reads on an Illumina HiSeq2000. Per the original workflow: SOAPnuke was used to process the reads, throwing out any read that had adapters, had uncalled bases, had a mean Phred below 15, or lacked an exact constant-primer or identifier match. COPE v1.2.5 was used to merge high-quality paired reads. Each unique nucleotide sequence was defined as a clonotype, and clonotypes were aligned to IMGT TRB V, D and J references with MiTCR v1.1. The analysis was limited to V-J combinations with a frequency above 0.0001, which together covered roughly 99% of the repertoires. For each V-J combination, a TCR clonal expansion and chaos score was defined as the ratio of F50 clonal expansion to chaos observed in the TCRdist matrix. Welch's t-statistics and random forest were used to narrow the features down to more than 10 V-J combinations, which were then fed into a naive Bayes classifier. Thyroid-blood repertoire similarity was quantified with the Morisita-Horn index. TCRdb itself trimmed the public reads at Q25 with fastp, ran MiXCR and retained productive beta chains. Entries are consolidated by CDR3 protein sequence, retaining the most common genes and DNA. None of the V and J calls come from the authors' own analysis; TCRdb made them. Across this sample there are 580,000 or so distinct CDR3 sequences, with about two fifths seen only once. The ten largest clones capture less than 4.5% of the sample.

The sequence derives from an adult man with Graves' hyperthyroidism. The sample comprised peripheral blood or thyroid tissue (not recorded which).

The CDR3: CATRTRRNTEALF. Here is the DNA: TGTGCCACCCGCACCAGGAGGAACACTGAAGCTCTCTTT. This chain joins TRBV7-2 to TRBJ1-1; there is no confident call for the D gene. CDR1 SGHTA and CDR2 FQGNSA are derived from the germline V gene. The CDR3 runs 13 amino acids, cysteine and phenylalanine included. Only the CDR3 part of the read is kept: 39 bases, read in frame from the first base.